Listed below are T cell receptor beta chains from one sample, sequenced in a study of identical twins. Using its own MiXCR run on the 5' RACE reads, TCRdb lists one record per CDR3 protein. The table has about 190,000 distinct CDR3 sequences, roughly 15% seen once. A further study also used this sample, focusing on T cells expressing NK-cell markers.

Material: CD8+ T cells sorted from blood. These TCRs come from a woman aged 18-29 years in good health. CDR3s include the opening cysteine and the closing phenylalanine or tryptophan. Each record gives: V gene, D gene, clone size, J gene, CDR3 DNA, CDR3 protein. A D gene is named only where the DNA matches it firmly. Only some rows state a clone size, as once, few, many or a class for expanded clones.

TRBV6-6	TRBD1	.	TRBJ2-5	TGTGCCAGCTCGACAGGGAAAGAGACCCAGTACTTC	CASSTGKETQYF
TRBV3-1	.	once	TRBJ2-7	TGTGCCAGCAGCCAGAACAGGGTCGTGGAGCAGTACTTC	CASSQNRVVEQYF
TRBV2	TRBD1	.	TRBJ2-5	TGTGCCAGCAGTGAAGCGGGACAGGGCTCCTCCCGGGAGACCCAGTACTTC	CASSEAGQGSSRETQYF
TRBV7-8	.	.	TRBJ1-5	TGTGCCAGCAGCCCGGTAGTCTTGGCGGGGCAGCCCCAGCATTTT	CASSPVVLAGQPQHF
TRBV6-1	.	few	TRBJ2-3	TGTGCCAGCAACTCAGCGGCCTCCGGCACAGATACGCAGTATTTT	CASNSAASGTDTQYF
TRBV7-2	.	.	TRBJ1-1	TGTGCCAGCAGCGCCGGGACAACCCCTGAAGCTTTCTTT	CASSAGTTPEAFF
TRBV12-3/TRBV12-4	.	many	TRBJ2-7	TGTGCCAGCAGTTTGGGGGGACTTCTCTCCTACGAGCAGTACTTC	CASSLGGLLSYEQYF
TRBV15	.	.	TRBJ2-7	TGTGCCACCAGCAGAGATCCCTACGAGCAGTACTTC	CATSRDPYEQYF
TRBV14	TRBD2	few	TRBJ2-1	TGTGCCAGCAGCCGGCGGGGGAGCAATGAGCAGTTCTTC	CASSRRGSNEQFF
TRBV29-1	TRBD2	.	TRBJ2-1	TGCAGCGTTGCAGGACTAGCGGATGAATACAATGAGCAGTTCTTC	CSVAGLADEYNEQFF
TRBV27	.	.	TRBJ2-3	TGTGCCAGCAGTTACGGGACCACCACAGATACGCAGTATTTT	CASSYGTTTDTQYF
TRBV3-1	TRBD1	few	TRBJ1-2	TGTGCCAGCAGCCAAGCCCTGGACAGGATGGTGGGCTACACCTTC	CASSQALDRMVGYTF
TRBV10-3	.	few	TRBJ2-7	TGTGCCATCAGTGAGTCGGGGAGTTTCCACGAGCAGTACTTC	CAISESGSFHEQYF
TRBV3-1	.	many	TRBJ1-1	TGTGCCAGCAGCCAAGATCCGATGCCCACGGTTGGAGCTTTCTTT	CASSQDPMPTVGAFF
TRBV9	TRBD1	.	TRBJ2-5	TGTGCCAGCAGCTTTGAGGACAGGGGTGGGGAGACCCAGTACTTC	CASSFEDRGGETQYF
TRBV5-1	.	many	TRBJ1-1	TGTGCCAGCAGCTTAGGGGGGAACACTGAAGCTTTCTTT	CASSLGGNTEAFF
TRBV7-6	.	.	TRBJ2-3	TGTGCCAGCAGCCGGAGTGGGACTAGCACAGATACGCAGTATTTT	CASSRSGTSTDTQYF
TRBV4-3	.	few	TRBJ2-1	TGCGCCAGCAGCCAGGACGGGGCCAGCTCCTACAATGAGCAGTTCTTC	CASSQDGASSYNEQFF
TRBV3-1	.	many	TRBJ1-5	TGTGCCAGCAGCCCCGCTGGGGGGGGCAATCAGCCCCAGCATTTT	CASSPAGGGNQPQHF
TRBV5-8	.	many	TRBJ2-5	TGTGCCAGCAGCACCTCGGGACACTCGTACCAAGAGACCCAGTACTTC	CASSTSGHSYQETQYF
TRBV29-1	TRBD1	.	TRBJ1-5	TGCAGCGTGGGACAGGGCAATCAGCCCCAGCATTTT	CSVGQGNQPQHF
TRBV12-3/TRBV12-4	TRBD1	.	TRBJ1-2	TGTGCCAGCAGTCTCCGGACAGGGGCCTATGGCTACACCTTC	CASSLRTGAYGYTF
TRBV27	.	.	TRBJ1-2	TGTGCCAGCAGCCTCACGGGGGGCCACCCATTTGGCTACACCTTC	CASSLTGGHPFGYTF
TRBV2	.	.	TRBJ2-1	TGTGCCAGACGGACAGCCTCTTACAATGAGCAGTTCTTC	CARRTASYNEQFF
TRBV20-1	.	few	TRBJ2-2	TGCAGTGCTAGTCCGCGGGCCCCCGGGGAGCTGTTTTTT	CSASPRAPGELFF
TRBV25-1	.	few	TRBJ2-7	TGTGCCAGCAGTGATTACTCCGAGCAGTACTTC	CASSDYSEQYF
TRBV27	TRBD1	few	TRBJ1-1	TGTGCCAGCAGTTTGACCACAGGGGGAAACACTGAAGCTTTCTTT	CASSLTTGGNTEAFF
TRBV10-3	TRBD1	.	TRBJ1-2	TGTGCCATCAACCGAGCGGGGGACAGGGGTCGAGGCTACACCTTC	CAINRAGDRGRGYTF
TRBV7-9	TRBD2	.	TRBJ2-5	TGTGCCGGAAAGACTAGCTCCCCTAAGGAGACCCAGTACTTC	CAGKTSSPKETQYF
TRBV11-3	.	few	TRBJ2-3	TGTGCCAGCAGCCCCTTACTGGACATTTCAGATACGCAGTATTTT	CASSPLLDISDTQYF
TRBV12-3/TRBV12-4	TRBD1	many	TRBJ1-5	TGTGCCAGCAGTTTGGGACAGGGGGGCAATCAGCCCCAGCATTTT	CASSLGQGGNQPQHF
TRBV11-2	TRBD1	.	TRBJ2-1	TGTGCCAGCAGCTTAGGGTGGACCGGACAGGGGTTTTTAAATGAGCAGTTCTTC	CASSLGWTGQGFLNEQFF
TRBV20-1	.	few	TRBJ1-1	TGCAGTGCTAGCCCGGGTACGGCCACTGAAGCTTTCTTT	CSASPGTATEAFF
TRBV12-3/TRBV12-4	.	.	TRBJ1-1	TGTGCCAGCAGTTTAGGGGCTGGGGATGAAGCTTTCTTT	CASSLGAGDEAFF
TRBV21-1	.	.	TRBJ2-5	TGTGCCAGCAGCAAATCATCCCCCCTGAATCTTGGAAGCCAAGAGACCCAGTACTTC	CASSKSSPLNLGSQETQYF
TRBV12-3/TRBV12-4	.	few	TRBJ2-7	TGTGCCAGTGGGACCCCTGCCTACGAGCAGTACTTC	CASGTPAYEQYF
TRBV24-1	.	few	TRBJ1-1	TGTGCCACCAGCCTTAACCCAGCAGAGGGTTTGAACACTGAAGCTTTCTTT	CATSLNPAEGLNTEAFF
TRBV12-3/TRBV12-4	.	.	TRBJ2-2	TGTGCCAGCAACCCAGGGGCCCGAACCGGGGAGCTGTTTTTT	CASNPGARTGELFF
TRBV15	TRBD1	once	TRBJ2-7	TGTGCCACCAGCAGAGACACTGGACAGGGGAACGAGCAGTACTTC	CATSRDTGQGNEQYF
TRBV12-3/TRBV12-4	.	few	TRBJ1-4	TGTGCCAGCAGTTTAGCGCTTGCGGTGGCAAAACTGTTTTTT	CASSLALAVAKLFF
TRBV29-1	.	.	TRBJ1-2	TGCAGCGTTGAAGCTGCAGCTAACTATGGCTACACCTTC	CSVEAAANYGYTF
TRBV11-2	.	few	TRBJ2-7	TGTGCCAGCACTCCCGGTGGATACGAGCAGTACTTC	CASTPGGYEQYF
TRBV19	.	.	TRBJ2-7	TGTGCCAGTAGTGAGGGCCCTTACTACGAGCAGTACTTC	CASSEGPYYEQYF
TRBV12-3/TRBV12-4	.	few	TRBJ2-4	TGTGCCAGCAGTTTAGTCCTTGGCGGACCCACTCAACTAGCCAAAAACATTCAGTACTTC	CASSLVLGGPTQLAKNIQYF
TRBV5-6	TRBD2	.	TRBJ2-7	TGTGCCAGCAGCGTCGGGAGGTTCTACGAGCAGTACTTC	CASSVGRFYEQYF
TRBV14	.	.	TRBJ2-7	TGTGCCAGCAGCCATGAATGGGACGGTTTCTACGAGCAGTACTTC	CASSHEWDGFYEQYF
TRBV3-1	TRBD2	.	TRBJ2-2	TGTGCCAGCAGCCAAGAAGGGACCGGGACTAGCATTGTTTCTTCCGGGGAGCTGTTTTTT	CASSQEGTGTSIVSSGELFF
TRBV4-1	TRBD2	.	TRBJ2-1	TGCGCCAGCAGCCAAGATCCCCGGTCTAGCGGGAGCTGGGAGCAGTTCTTC	CASSQDPRSSGSWEQFF
TRBV29-1	.	.	TRBJ1-1	TGCAGCGCCTTCCTAAGAGGACACATTCATGAAGCTTTCTTT	CSAFLRGHIHEAFF
TRBV7-9	.	few	TRBJ2-7	TGTGCCAGCAGCGAGGACGGAAACTACGAGCAGTACTTC	CASSEDGNYEQYF
TRBV4-3	TRBD2	many	TRBJ2-1	TGCGCCAGCAGCCTCGGGCTAGCGGGAGTTCGGCAGTTCTTC	CASSLGLAGVRQFF
TRBV3-1	.	few	TRBJ2-5	TGTGCCAGCAGCCAACAGGGGACGGGACTTCAAGAGACCCAGTACTTC	CASSQQGTGLQETQYF